This entry describes one TCR beta chain. The data were obtained in a study of blood T cell repertoires in COVID-19. Study at large: Samples taken during acute and convalescent COVID-19 were collected in the United States, Italy and Spain. Sources were T cells, B-cell-depleted T cells, or PBMCs; the material itself was cDNA or gDNA.

Only in-frame clones appear in the TCRdb table, and some are missing; sequencing was by immunoSEQ multiplex PCR. This sample has roughly 46,000 clones, with roughly 80% found just once. The V end lost 5 bases, the J end lost 7 bases, and 14 bases lay between the germline ends. The CDR3 has 14 residues. From germline, CDR1 is MNHEY and CDR2 SVGEGT. Sample: peripheral blood. This clonotype was obtained from a man aged 60 to 69 with acute or convalescent COVID-19. The chain recombines TRBV6-2 or TRBV6-3 with TRBJ2-2; the D gene is possibly TRBD1 (6 bases). The CDR3 DNA reads as TGTGCCAGCAGTGTAAACAGGGCTGGCGGGGAGCTGTTTTTT. Residues: CASSVNRAGGELFF.